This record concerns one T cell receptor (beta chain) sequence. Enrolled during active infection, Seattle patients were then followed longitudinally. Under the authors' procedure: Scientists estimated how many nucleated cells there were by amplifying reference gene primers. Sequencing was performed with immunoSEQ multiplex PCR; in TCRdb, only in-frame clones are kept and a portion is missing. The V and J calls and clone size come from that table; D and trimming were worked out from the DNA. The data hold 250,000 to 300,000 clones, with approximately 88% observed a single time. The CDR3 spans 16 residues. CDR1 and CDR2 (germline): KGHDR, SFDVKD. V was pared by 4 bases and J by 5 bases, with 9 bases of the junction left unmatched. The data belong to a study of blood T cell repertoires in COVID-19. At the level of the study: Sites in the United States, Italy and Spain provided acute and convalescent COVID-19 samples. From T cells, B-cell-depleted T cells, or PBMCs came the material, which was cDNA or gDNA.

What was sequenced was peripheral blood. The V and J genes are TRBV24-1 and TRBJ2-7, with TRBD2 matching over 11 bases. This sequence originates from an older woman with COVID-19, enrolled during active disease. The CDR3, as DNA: TGTGCCACCAGTGAATCGACAACTAGCGGGAGTCACGAGCAGTACTTC. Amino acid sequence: CATSESTTSGSHEQYF.